This TCR beta chain was identified during a study of cytomegalovirus exposure and HLA in healthy donors. Overall study findings and caveats: Later analysis suggested links between common viral pathogens and several top significant clusters. Overall, some 160 TCR beta chains were annotated as cytomegalovirus-associated. Under in vitro conditions, a few CMV-associated chains were confirmed as specific for CMV antigens. The study had only CMV serostatus as immune exposure information.

V was shortened by 2 bases and J by 3 bases, with 12 bases between the two germline ends. Germline V gene lookup returns CDR1 KGHSH and CDR2 LQKENI. This CDR3 spans 15 amino acids. Primers included in the PCR were 60 Vbeta and 13 Jbeta primers. TCRdb's table, derived via immunoSEQ multiplex PCR, lists solely in-frame clones and lacks some. In the table there are some 110,000 clones, around 75% of which are singletons. This clone appeared a single time. Its antigen remains unknown. Sequencing was carried out using PBMCs. The source of this sequence is a female donor in good health and CMV-seronegative. The gene calls are TRBV18 and TRBJ2-3, with D maybe TRBD2 (6 bases). The CDR3 nucleotides read TGTGCCAGCTCACCAGGCCAGGCGGGGACAGATACGCAGTATTTT. Translation: CASSPGQAGTDTQYF.